Listed below are T cell receptor beta chains from one sample, sequenced in a study of T cells in Graves' hyperthyroidism and ophthalmopathy. Using its own MiXCR run on the multiplex PCR reads, TCRdb lists one record per CDR3 protein. Among 400,000 or so distinct CDR3 sequences, 13% to 15% were seen once, and the ten largest hold around 19%. The sequenced sample was blood. The origin of the receptors is a woman aged 25 to 45 with Graves' ophthalmopathy. The CDR3 runs from the conserved cysteine through the conserved F or W. The order of the fields is V gene, clone size, J gene, D gene, CDR3 protein, CDR3 DNA. A D gene is named only where the DNA matches it firmly. Clone size is shown for a subset of rows, as once, few, many or a class of expanded clone.

>TRBV25-1|-|TRBJ1-4|TRBD1
CASSEWDRGEKLFF
TGTGCCAGCAGTGAATGGGACAGGGGCGAAAAACTGTTTTTT
>TRBV5-1|few|TRBJ2-7|-
CASNLDLNNAYEQYF
TGCGCCAGCAATTTGGATCTGAATAATGCCTACGAGCAGTACTTC
>TRBV6-1|-|TRBJ2-2|TRBD1
CATRRTGISYSTGELFF
TGTGCCACTCGACGGACAGGGATTTCCTATAGCACCGGGGAGCTGTTTTTT
>TRBV18|many|TRBJ2-2|-
CASSPRIENTGELFF
TGTGCCAGCTCACCACGAATCGAGAACACCGGGGAGCTGTTTTTT
>TRBV20-1|-|TRBJ2-3|-
CSAGPGTSTDTQYF
TGCAGTGCTGGCCCCGGGACTAGCACAGATACGCAGTATTTT
>TRBV20-1|many|TRBJ1-4|-
CSARDQGWENEKLFF
TGCAGTGCTAGAGATCAGGGTTGGGAGAATGAAAAACTGTTTTTT
>TRBV2|many|TRBJ1-5|-
CASTPGEDQPQHF
TGTGCCAGCACTCCCGGGGAAGATCAGCCCCAGCATTTT
>TRBV6-1|-|TRBJ2-1|-
CASRSGRGRGYNEQFF
TGTGCCAGCAGAAGTGGACGGGGGAGAGGGTACAATGAGCAGTTCTTC
>TRBV6-2/TRBV6-3|-|TRBJ2-3|-
CASSDFHGTTDTQYF
TGTGCCAGCAGTGACTTCCACGGGACCACAGATACGCAGTATTTT
>TRBV28|many|TRBJ2-3|TRBD2
CASSLSFGGAADTQYF
TGTGCCAGCAGTTTGTCTTTCGGGGGGGCGGCAGATACGCAGTATTTT
>TRBV5-6|once|TRBJ2-4|TRBD1
CASSGQVENIQYF
TGTGCCAGCAGCGGACAGGTAGAAAACATTCAGTACTTC
>TRBV27|-|TRBJ1-2|TRBD1
CASSLGTGPGGYTF
TGTGCCAGCAGCCTCGGGACAGGACCTGGGGGCTACACCTTC
>TRBV28|few|TRBJ1-5|-
CASRRRGIDNQPQHF
TGTGCCAGCAGGCGAAGAGGGATAGACAATCAGCCCCAGCATTTT
>TRBV5-1|once|TRBJ1-1|-
CASRYRDGGGEAFF
TGCGCCAGCAGGTACCGGGACGGGGGTGGTGAAGCTTTCTTT
>TRBV7-9|many|TRBJ1-1|TRBD1
CASSFDRGRTEAFF
TGTGCCAGCAGCTTTGACAGGGGGCGAACTGAAGCTTTCTTT
>TRBV13|many|TRBJ1-2|-
CASSAGGVYGYTF
TGTGCCAGCAGCGCGGGGGGAGTCTATGGCTACACCTTC
>TRBV3-1|-|TRBJ2-3|TRBD2
CASSHLLAGEDTQYF
TGTGCCAGCAGCCACTTACTAGCGGGGGAAGATACGCAGTATTTT
>TRBV11-2|many|TRBJ1-2|-
CASSLWAGDRNYGYTF
TGTGCCAGCAGCTTATGGGCAGGAGATCGTAACTATGGCTACACCTTC